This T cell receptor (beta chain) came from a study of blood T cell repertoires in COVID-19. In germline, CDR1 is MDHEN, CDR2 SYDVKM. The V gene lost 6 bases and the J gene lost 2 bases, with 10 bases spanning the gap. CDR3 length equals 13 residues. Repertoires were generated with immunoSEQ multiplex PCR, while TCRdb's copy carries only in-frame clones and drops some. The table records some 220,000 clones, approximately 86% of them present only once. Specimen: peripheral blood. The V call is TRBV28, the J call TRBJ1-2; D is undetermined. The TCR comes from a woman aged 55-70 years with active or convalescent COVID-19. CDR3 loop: CASRGGENYGYTF. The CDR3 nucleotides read TGTGCCAGCAGGGGAGGCGAAAACTATGGCTACACCTTC.